This entry is about one TCR beta chain. What it recognizes is unknown. This sample was included in a study of long-term antiretroviral therapy in people with HIV. immunoSEQ v3.0 was run at survey level. A per-sample goal of roughly 40,000-50,000 T-cell genomes was targeted by sequencing. Data came from immunoSEQ multiplex PCR; TCRdb stores just in-frame clones and leaves some out. The sample includes tens of thousands of clones, 85% of them seen just once. Study-level findings and limits: Clonotypes expanded prior to ART showed repertoire dominance at all sampled time points. Following ART, diversity rose but still fell short of transplant donor controls.

Germline V gene sequence: CDR1 SEHNR, CDR2 FQNEAQ (reference sequence). Between the trimmed V and J ends, which lost 5 bases and 8 bases, there was a span of 19 bases. The length of the CDR3 is 16 residues. This sequence originates from a woman in her twenties or thirties with HIV. The rearrangement uses TRBV7-9 and TRBJ2-6; a possible D gene is TRBD1 (6 bases). The sample consisted of unsorted PBMCs, taken just under 2.9 years before starting antiretroviral therapy. CDR3 residues: CASSHSFGTSTNVLTF. CDR3 nucleotide sequence: TGTGCCAGCAGCCACTCCTTTGGGACATCGACCAACGTCCTGACTTTC.